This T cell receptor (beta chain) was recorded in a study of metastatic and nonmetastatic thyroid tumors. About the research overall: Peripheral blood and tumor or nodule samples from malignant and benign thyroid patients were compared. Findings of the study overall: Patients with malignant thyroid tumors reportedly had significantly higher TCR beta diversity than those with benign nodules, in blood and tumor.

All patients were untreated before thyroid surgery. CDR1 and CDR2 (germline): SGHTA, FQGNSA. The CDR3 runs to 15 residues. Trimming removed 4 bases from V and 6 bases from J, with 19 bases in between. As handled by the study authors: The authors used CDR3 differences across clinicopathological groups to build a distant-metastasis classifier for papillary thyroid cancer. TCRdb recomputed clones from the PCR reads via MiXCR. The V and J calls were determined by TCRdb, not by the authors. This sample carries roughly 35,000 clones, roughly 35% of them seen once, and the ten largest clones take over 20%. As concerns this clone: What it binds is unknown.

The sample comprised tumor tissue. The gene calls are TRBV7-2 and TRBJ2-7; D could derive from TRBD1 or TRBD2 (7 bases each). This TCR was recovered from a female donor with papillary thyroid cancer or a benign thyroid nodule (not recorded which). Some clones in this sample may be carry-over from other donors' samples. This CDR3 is CASSSRQGGLSEQYF. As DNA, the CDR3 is TGTGCCAGCAGCTCAAGACAGGGAGGGTTGTCCGAGCAGTACTTC.